The source of this TCR beta chain is a study of blood T cell repertoires in COVID-19. Study overall: From the United States, Italy and Spain came samples of acute and convalescent COVID-19. Sources were T cells, B-cell-depleted T cells, or PBMCs; the material itself was cDNA or gDNA.

With 4 bases clipped from V and 9 bases from J, the junction kept 5 bases outside the gene matches. The CDR3 is made up of 14 amino acids. The germline V gene has CDR1 LGHDT and CDR2 YNNKEL (reference sequence). Clones were sequenced by immunoSEQ multiplex PCR, and TCRdb holds only the in-frame ones, with some missing. The sample has approximately 150,000 clones; approximately 89% are singletons. The TCR comes from a human donor in a cohort sampled during active COVID-19. Sequencing was done on a sample of peripheral blood. V and J are TRBV3-1 (or the pseudogene TRBV3-2) and TRBJ1-6; 8 nucleotides agree with TRBD1. As DNA, the CDR3 is TGTGCCAGCAGCCTCGGACAGGGCGGTTCACCCCTCCACTTT. This codes for CASSLGQGGSPLHF.